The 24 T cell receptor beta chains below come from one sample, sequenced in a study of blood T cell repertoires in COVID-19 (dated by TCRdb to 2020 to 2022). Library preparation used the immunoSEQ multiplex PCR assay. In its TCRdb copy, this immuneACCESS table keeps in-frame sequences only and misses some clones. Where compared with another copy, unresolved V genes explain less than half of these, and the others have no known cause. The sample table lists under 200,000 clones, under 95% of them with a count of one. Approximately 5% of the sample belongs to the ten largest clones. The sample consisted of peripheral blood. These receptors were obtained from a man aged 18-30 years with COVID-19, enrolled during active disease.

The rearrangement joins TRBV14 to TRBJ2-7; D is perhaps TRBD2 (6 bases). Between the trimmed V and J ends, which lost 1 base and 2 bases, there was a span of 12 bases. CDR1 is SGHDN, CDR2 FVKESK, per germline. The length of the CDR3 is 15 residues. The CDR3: CASSQGRPGAYEQYF. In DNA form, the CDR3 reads TGTGCCAGCAGCCAAGGCCGACCGGGGGCCTACGAGCAGTACTTC.

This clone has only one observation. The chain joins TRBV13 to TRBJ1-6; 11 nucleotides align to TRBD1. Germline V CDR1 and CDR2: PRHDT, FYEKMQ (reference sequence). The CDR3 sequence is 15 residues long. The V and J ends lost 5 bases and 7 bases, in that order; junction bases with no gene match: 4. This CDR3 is CASSAGTGGNSPLHF. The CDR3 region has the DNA TGTGCCAGCAGCGCAGGGACAGGGGGAAATTCACCCCTCCACTTT.

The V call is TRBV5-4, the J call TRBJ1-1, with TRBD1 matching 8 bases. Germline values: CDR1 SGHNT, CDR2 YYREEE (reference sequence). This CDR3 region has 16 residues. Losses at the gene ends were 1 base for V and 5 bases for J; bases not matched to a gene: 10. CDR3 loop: CASSLIGVRGLTEAFF. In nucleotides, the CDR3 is TGTGCCAGCAGCTTGATCGGTGTCAGGGGGCTTACTGAAGCTTTCTTT.

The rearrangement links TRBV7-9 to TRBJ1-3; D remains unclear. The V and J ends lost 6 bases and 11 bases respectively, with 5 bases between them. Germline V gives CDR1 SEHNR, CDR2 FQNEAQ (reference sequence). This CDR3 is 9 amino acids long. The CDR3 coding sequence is TGTGCCAGCAGTACTCCCATATATTTT. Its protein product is CASSTPIYF. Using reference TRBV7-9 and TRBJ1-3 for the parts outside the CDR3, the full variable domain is DTGVSQNPRHKITKRGQNVTFRCDPISEHNRLYWYRQTLGQGPEFLTYFQNEAQLEKSRLLSDRFSAERPKGSFSTLEIQRTEQGDSAMYLCASSTPIYFGEGSWLTVV.

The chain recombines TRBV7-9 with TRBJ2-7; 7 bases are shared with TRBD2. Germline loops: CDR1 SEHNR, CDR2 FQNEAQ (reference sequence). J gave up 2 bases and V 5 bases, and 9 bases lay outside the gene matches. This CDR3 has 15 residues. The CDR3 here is CASSLRAGIPYEQYF. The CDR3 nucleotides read TGTGCCAGCAGCCTCCGAGCGGGAATACCCTACGAGCAGTACTTC.

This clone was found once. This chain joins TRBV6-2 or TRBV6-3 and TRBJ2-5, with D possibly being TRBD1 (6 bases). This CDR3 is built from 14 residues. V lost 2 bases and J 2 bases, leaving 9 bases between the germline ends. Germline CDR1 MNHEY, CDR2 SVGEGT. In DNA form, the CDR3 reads TGTGCCAGCAGTTACGGTCAGGGGCAAGAGACCCAGTACTTC. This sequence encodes CASSYGQGQETQYF.

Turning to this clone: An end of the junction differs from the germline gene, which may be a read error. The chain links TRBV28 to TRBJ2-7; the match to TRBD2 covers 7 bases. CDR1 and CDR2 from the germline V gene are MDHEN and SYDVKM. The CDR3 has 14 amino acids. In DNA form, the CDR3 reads TGTGCCAGCAGGTTGACTAGCCCATTCTACGGGCAGTACTTC. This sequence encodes CASRLTSPFYGQYF.

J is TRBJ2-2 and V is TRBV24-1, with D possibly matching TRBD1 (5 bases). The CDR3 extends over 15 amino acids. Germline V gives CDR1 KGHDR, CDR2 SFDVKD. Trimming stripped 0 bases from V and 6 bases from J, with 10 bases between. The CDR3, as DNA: TGTGCCACCAGTGATTTGGGGGCTTGGGCCGGGGAGCTGTTTTTT. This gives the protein CATSDLGAWAGELFF.

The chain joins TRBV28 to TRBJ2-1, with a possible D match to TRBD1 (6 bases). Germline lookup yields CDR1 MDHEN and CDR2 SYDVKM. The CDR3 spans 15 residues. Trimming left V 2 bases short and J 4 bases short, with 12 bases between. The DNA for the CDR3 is TGTGCCAGCAGTTTAAAACAGGGACGATACAATGAGCAGTTCTTC. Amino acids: CASSLKQGRYNEQFF.

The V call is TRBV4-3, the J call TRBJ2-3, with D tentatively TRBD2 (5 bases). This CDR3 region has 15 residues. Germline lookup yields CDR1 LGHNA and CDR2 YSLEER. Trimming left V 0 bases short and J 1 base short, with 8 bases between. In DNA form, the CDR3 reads TGCGCCAGCAGCCAAGAGAGGGTTCGCACAGATACGCAGTATTTT. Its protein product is CASSQERVRTDTQYF.

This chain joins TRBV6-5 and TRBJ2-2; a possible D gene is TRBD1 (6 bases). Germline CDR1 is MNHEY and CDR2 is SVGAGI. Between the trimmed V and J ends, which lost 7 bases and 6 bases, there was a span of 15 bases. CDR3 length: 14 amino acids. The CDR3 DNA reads TGTGCCAGCACCCTATCAGGGGAGCCCGGGGAGCTGTTTTTT. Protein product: CASTLSGEPGELFF.

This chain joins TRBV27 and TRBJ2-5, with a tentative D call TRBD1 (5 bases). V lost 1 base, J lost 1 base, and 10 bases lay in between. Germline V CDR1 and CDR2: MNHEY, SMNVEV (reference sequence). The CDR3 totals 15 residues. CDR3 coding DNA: TGTGCCAGCAGTTTATACGCCAGGGCCCAAGAGACCCAGTACTTC. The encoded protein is CASSLYARAQETQYF.

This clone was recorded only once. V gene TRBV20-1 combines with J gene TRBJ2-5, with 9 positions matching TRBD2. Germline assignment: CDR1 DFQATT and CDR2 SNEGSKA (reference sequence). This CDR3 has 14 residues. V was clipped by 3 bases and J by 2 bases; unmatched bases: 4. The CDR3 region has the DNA TGCAGTGCTAGTGAACTAGCGGGTCAAGAGACCCAGTACTTC. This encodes CSASELAGQETQYF.

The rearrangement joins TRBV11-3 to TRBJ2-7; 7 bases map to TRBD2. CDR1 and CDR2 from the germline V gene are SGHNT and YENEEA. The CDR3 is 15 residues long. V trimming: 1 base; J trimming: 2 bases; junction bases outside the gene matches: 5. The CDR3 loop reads CASSLGLAETYEQYF. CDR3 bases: TGTGCCAGCAGCTTAGGGCTAGCGGAAACCTACGAGCAGTACTTC.

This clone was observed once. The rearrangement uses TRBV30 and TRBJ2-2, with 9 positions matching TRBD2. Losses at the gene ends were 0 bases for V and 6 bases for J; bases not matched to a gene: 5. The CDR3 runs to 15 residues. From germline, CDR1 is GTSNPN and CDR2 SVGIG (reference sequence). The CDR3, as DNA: TGTGCCTGGAGTGTTGCGGGAGGGGGCGCCGGGGAGCTGTTTTTT. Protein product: CAWSVAGGGAGELFF.

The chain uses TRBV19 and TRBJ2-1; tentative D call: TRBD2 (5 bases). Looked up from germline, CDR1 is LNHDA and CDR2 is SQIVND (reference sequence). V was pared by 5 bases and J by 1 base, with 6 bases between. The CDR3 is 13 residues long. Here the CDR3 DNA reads TGTGCCAGTAGTGGGAGTTCCTACAATGAGCAGTTCTTC. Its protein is CASSGSSYNEQFF.

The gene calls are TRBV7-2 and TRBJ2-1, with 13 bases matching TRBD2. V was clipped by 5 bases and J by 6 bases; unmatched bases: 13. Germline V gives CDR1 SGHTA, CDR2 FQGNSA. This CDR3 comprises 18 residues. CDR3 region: CASSLREMGLAGRNEQFF. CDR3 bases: TGTGCCAGCAGCCTTAGGGAGATGGGACTAGCGGGGCGCAATGAGCAGTTCTTC.

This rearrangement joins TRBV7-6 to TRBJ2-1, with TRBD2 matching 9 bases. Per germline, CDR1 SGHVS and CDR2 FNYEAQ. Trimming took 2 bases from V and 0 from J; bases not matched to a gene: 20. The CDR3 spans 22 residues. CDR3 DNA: TGTGCCAGCAGCTTAAAGGGGTCCATAGCGGGAGCCCTCCAAAGCTCCTACAATGAGCAGTTCTTC. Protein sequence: CASSLKGSIAGALQSSYNEQFF.

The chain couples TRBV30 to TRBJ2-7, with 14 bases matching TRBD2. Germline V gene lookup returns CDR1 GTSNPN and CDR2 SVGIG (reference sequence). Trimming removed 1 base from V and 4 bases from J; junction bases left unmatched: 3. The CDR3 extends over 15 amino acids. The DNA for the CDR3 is TGTGCCTGGAGTGGGACTAGCGGGAGGTTGTACGAGCAGTACTTC. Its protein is CAWSGTSGRLYEQYF.

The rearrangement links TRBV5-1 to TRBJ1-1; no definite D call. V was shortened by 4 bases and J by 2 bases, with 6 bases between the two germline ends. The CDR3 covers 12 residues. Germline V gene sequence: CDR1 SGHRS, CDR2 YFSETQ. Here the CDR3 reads CASSAANTEAFF. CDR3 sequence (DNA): TGCGCCAGCAGCGCGGCCAACACTGAAGCTTTCTTT.

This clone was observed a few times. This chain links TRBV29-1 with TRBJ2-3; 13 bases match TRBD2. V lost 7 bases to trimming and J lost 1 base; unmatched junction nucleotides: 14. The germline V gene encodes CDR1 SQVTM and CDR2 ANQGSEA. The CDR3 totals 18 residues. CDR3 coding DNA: TGCAGCGCCTTAGGACTAGCGGGAGTTTGGGCCCGCACAGATACGCAGTATTTT. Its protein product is CSALGLAGVWARTDTQYF.

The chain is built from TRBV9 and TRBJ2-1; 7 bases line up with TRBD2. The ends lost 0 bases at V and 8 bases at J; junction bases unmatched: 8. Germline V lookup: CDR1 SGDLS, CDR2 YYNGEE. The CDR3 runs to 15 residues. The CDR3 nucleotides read TGTGCCAGCAGCGTAGGGCTAGCGGCTCCCGATGAGCAGTTCTTC. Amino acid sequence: CASSVGLAAPDEQFF.

The CDR3 loop reads CASSPGVHPLEQYF. The DNA of the CDR3 is TGTGCCAGCAGTCCCGGGGTCCATCCCCTCGAGCAGTACTTC. This chain uses TRBV6-5 with TRBJ2-7; maybe TRBD2 (5 bases). The CDR3 runs to 14 residues. With 5 bases removed from V and 6 bases from J, the gap between germline ends came to 17 bases. From germline, CDR1 is MNHEY and CDR2 SVGAGI.

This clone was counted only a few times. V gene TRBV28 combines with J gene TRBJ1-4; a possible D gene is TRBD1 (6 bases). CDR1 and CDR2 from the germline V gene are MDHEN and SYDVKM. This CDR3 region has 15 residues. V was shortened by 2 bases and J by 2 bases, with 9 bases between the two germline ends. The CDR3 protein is CASSLSRGTNEKLFF. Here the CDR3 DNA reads TGTGCCAGCAGTTTAAGCAGGGGCACTAATGAAAAACTGTTTTTT.